The clone carrying this T cell receptor beta chain was seen just once. Sequence at one end of the junction differs from germline and may be a read error. The data stem from a study of cytomegalovirus exposure and HLA in healthy donors. This CDR3 has 15 residues. CDR1 is MGHRA, CDR2 YSYEKL, per germline. The PCR was carried out with 60 Vbeta primers and 13 Jbeta primers. This table comes from immunoSEQ multiplex PCR, and its TCRdb copy is limited to in-frame clones, with some not included. The sample carries about 140,000 clones, approximately 82% recorded once. This receptor was identified in a man aged 25 to 40 in good health and CMV-seropositive. The J gene is TRBJ1-6, the V gene TRBV4-1, with a weak D call TRBD1 (5 bases). Sequencing input: PBMCs. The CDR3 region is CAGSQPRTRSGALHF. The CDR3, as DNA: TGCGCCGGCAGCCAACCTAGGACACGCTCTGGAGCCCTCCACTTT.